The clone carrying this TCR beta chain was counted ten times or more. Its antigen is undetermined. This CDR3 is built from 13 residues. Per germline, CDR1 MDHEN and CDR2 SYDVKM. V was pared by 6 bases and J by 5 bases, with 13 bases between. Amplification of TCR beta CDR3 regions was performed using RNA transcripts as template. First-round RT-PCR with HTBI primers amplified the TCR CDR3 region. Each CDR3 protein gets one entry after TCRdb re-called the multiplex PCR reads with MiXCR. The sample lists around 620,000 distinct CDR3 sequences, approximately 15% occurring once. This entry belongs to a study of T cells in Graves' hyperthyroidism and ophthalmopathy. Notes on the study in general: The model foresaw ophthalmopathy a median around 6 months prior to onset. Separating ophthalmopathy from stable hyperthyroidism was achieved by a 13 V-J model. Most thyroid clonotypes that were expanded above 0.001 also turned up in blood.

Sequenced: blood. The V gene is TRBV28, the J gene TRBJ1-1; the D gene is possibly TRBD1 (6 bases). The receptor was isolated from a woman aged 18-29 years with Graves' ophthalmopathy. CDR3 residues: CASRDGGGTEAFF. DNA for the CDR3: TGTGCCAGCAGAGACGGAGGGGGGACTGAAGCTTTCTTT.